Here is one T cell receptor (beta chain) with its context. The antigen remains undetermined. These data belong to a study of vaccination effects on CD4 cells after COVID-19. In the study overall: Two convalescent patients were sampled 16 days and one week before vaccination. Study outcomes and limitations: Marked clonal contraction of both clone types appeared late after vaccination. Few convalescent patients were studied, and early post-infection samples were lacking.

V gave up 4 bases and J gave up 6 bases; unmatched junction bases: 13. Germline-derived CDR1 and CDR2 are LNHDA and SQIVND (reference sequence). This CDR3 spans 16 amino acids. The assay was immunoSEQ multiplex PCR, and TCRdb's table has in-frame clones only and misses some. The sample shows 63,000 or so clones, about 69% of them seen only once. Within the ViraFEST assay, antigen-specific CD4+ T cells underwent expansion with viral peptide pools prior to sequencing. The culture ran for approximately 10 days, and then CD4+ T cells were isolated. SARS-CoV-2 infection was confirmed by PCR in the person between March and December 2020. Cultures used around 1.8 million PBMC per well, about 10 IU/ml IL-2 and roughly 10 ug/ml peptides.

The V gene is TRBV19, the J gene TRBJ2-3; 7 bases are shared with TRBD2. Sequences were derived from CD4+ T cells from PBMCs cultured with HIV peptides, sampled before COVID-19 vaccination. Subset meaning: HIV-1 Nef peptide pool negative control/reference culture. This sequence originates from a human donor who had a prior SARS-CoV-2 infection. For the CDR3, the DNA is TGTGCCAGTAGTAAAGGTTTAGCGGGCGTCCGGGATACGCAGTATTTT. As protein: CASSKGLAGVRDTQYF.